These T cell receptor beta chains were read from a single sample in a study of TIL therapy for anti-PD-1-resistant metastatic lung cancer. TCRdb keeps only in-frame clones here, not all; method: immunoSEQ multiplex PCR. The sample has more than 20,000 clones, 63% seen once. This sample comprised tumor tissue, obtained at baseline. These receptors originate from a woman aged 30-85 years with non-small cell lung cancer. The CDR3 runs from the conserved cysteine through the conserved F or W. The order of the fields is clone size, D gene, J gene, V gene, CDR3 protein, CDR3 DNA. D genes are given only for firm matches. Clone size is shown for a subset of rows, as once, few, many or a class of expanded clone.

>once|-|TRBJ2-1|TRBV19
CASSIHPGPPIEDNEQFF
TGTGCCAGTAGTATACATCCGGGACCCCCAATCGAAGACAATGAGCAGTTCTTC
>-|TRBD2|TRBJ2-7|TRBV5-1
CASSVLANTYEQYF
TGCGCCAGCAGCGTACTAGCGAACACCTACGAGCAGTACTTC
>-|-|TRBJ2-3|TRBV10-3
CAIRKTLDPTDTQYF
TGTGCCATCAGGAAGACTCTCGACCCCACAGATACGCAGTATTTT
>-|-|TRBJ1-5|TRBV7-2
CASSLSGMENQPQHF
TGTGCCAGCAGCTTATCTGGGATGGAAAATCAGCCCCAGCATTTT
>-|-|TRBJ2-3|TRBV7-9
CASKSGADTQYF
TGTGCCAGCAAGAGCGGCGCAGATACGCAGTATTTT
>-|-|TRBJ1-1|TRBV25-1
CASTPAGSMNTEAFF
TGTGCCAGCACCCCGGCAGGTTCTATGAACACTGAAGCTTTCTTT
>-|-|TRBJ2-7|TRBV5-1
CASSFIGRGAHEQYF
TGCGCCAGCAGCTTCATTGGGCGGGGTGCCCACGAGCAGTACTTC
>-|-|TRBJ1-3|TRBV18
CASSPMGNTIYF
TGTGCCAGCTCACCAATGGGAAACACCATATATTTT
>-|-|TRBJ1-5|TRBV6-1
CASSASGYSNQPQHF
TGTGCCAGCAGTGCTAGCGGGTATAGCAATCAGCCCCAGCATTTT
>-|-|TRBJ2-6|TRBV2
CASSEALVIGGGANVLTF
TGTGCCAGCAGTGAAGCCCTCGTTATTGGTGGTGGGGCCAACGTCCTGACTTTC
>-|-|TRBJ1-6|TRBV5-1
CASSLEGAYNSPLHF
TGCGCCAGCAGCTTGGAGGGGGCCTATAATTCACCCCTCCACTTT
>-|TRBD1|TRBJ2-2|TRBV19
CASSAPGTGRRELFF
TGTGCCAGTAGTGCTCCCGGGACAGGCCGACGGGAGCTGTTTTTT
>-|-|TRBJ2-1|TRBV11-3
CASSLARELRVEQFF
TGTGCCAGCAGCTTAGCCCGGGAGCTTAGAGTTGAGCAGTTCTTC
>few|-|TRBJ1-1|TRBV5-1
CASSLGPGNTEAFF
TGCGCCAGCAGCTTGGGGCCGGGGAACACTGAAGCTTTCTTT
>-|-|TRBJ2-7|TRBV30
CAWLSSYEQYF
TGTGCCTGGCTCAGCAGCTACGAGCAGTACTTC
>-|TRBD2|TRBJ2-1|TRBV6-1
CASSQTGTSGNEQFF
TGTGCCAGCAGCCAAACCGGGACTAGCGGCAATGAGCAGTTCTTC
>-|-|TRBJ1-4|TRBV4-1
CASSPWDNEKLFF
TGCGCCAGCAGCCCTTGGGACAATGAAAAACTGTTTTTT
>-|-|TRBJ2-7|TRBV27
CASSRALGGSYEQYF
TGTGCCAGCAGTAGGGCACTAGGTGGCTCCTACGAGCAGTACTTC
>-|-|TRBJ2-3|TRBV6-1
CASRLQRGTQYF
TGTGCCAGCAGGCTCCAAAGGGGAACGCAGTATTTT
>-|TRBD1|TRBJ1-2|TRBV27
CASSQPGQGTSLKGYTF
TGTGCCAGCAGCCAACCGGGACAGGGGACATCCTTGAAGGGCTACACCTTC
>-|-|TRBJ2-5|TRBV30
CAWSWGIQETQYF
TGTGCCTGGAGTTGGGGTATCCAAGAGACCCAGTACTTC
>-|TRBD2|TRBJ2-6|TRBV5-8
CASSFEGGLGSGANVLTF
TGTGCCAGCAGCTTCGAGGGAGGACTAGGCTCTGGGGCCAACGTCCTGACTTTC
>-|TRBD1|TRBJ1-2|TRBV19
CASSPPRGQVLSYGYTF
TGTGCCAGTAGTCCACCCAGGGGACAGGTCCTATCCTATGGCTACACCTTC
>once|TRBD2|TRBJ2-7|TRBV30
CAWQGGRDLNEQYF
TGTGCCTGGCAAGGCGGGAGGGATCTAAACGAGCAGTACTTC
>-|TRBD1|TRBJ2-7|TRBV7-6
CASSLAAGTGPYEQYF
TGTGCCAGCAGCTTGGCCGCTGGGACAGGCCCCTACGAGCAGTACTTC
>-|TRBD2|TRBJ2-7|TRBV5-5
CASSLSTQGTSGPREQYF
TGTGCCAGCAGCTTGAGCACCCAGGGGACTAGCGGTCCGAGGGAGCAGTACTTC
>-|-|TRBJ1-3|TRBV30
CAWSRGKRASGNTIYF
TGTGCCTGGAGCAGAGGGAAGAGGGCCTCTGGAAACACCATATATTTT
>few|-|TRBJ1-5|TRBV2
CASSSLVAGAAQPQHF
TGTGCCAGCAGCTCCCTCGTGGCAGGGGCAGCTCAGCCCCAGCATTTT
>-|TRBD2|TRBJ2-1|TRBV5-1
CASSLAGVYNEQFF
TGCGCCAGCAGCTTAGCGGGAGTTTACAATGAGCAGTTCTTC
>-|-|TRBJ1-2|TRBV5-4
CASSPTGGDGYTF
TGTGCCAGCAGCCCGACGGGGGGCGATGGCTACACCTTC
>-|TRBD2|TRBJ2-1|TRBV2
CASSPSGSNEQFF
TGTGCCAGCAGTCCCAGCGGGAGTAATGAGCAGTTCTTC
>-|TRBD2|TRBJ2-2|TRBV10-1
CASSVTSGHTGELFF
TGCGCCAGCAGTGTAACTAGCGGGCACACCGGGGAGCTGTTTTTT
>-|TRBD2|TRBJ2-1|TRBV5-5
CASSPSSGSRNEQFF
TGTGCCAGCAGCCCCTCGAGCGGGAGTCGAAATGAGCAGTTCTTC
>-|-|TRBJ2-7|TRBV2
CASSVNTGSEQYF
TGTGCCAGCAGTGTAAATACAGGTAGCGAGCAGTACTTC
>-|TRBD1|TRBJ1-2|TRBV5-8
CASSLETGAAYGYTF
TGTGCCAGCAGCTTGGAGACAGGGGCAGCCTATGGCTACACCTTC
>-|-|TRBJ2-1|TRBV6-4
CASSDRRGDEQFF
TGTGCCAGCAGTGACCGCCGTGGCGATGAGCAGTTCTTC
>-|-|TRBJ1-4|TRBV5-1
CASSLNPAVNEKLFF
TGCGCCAGCAGCTTGAATCCGGCAGTTAATGAAAAACTGTTTTTT
>few|-|TRBJ2-7|TRBV6-1
CASSATFNYEQYF
TGTGCCAGCAGTGCGACATTCAACTACGAGCAGTACTTC
>-|TRBD1|TRBJ2-1|TRBV2
CASSVDRGPYNEQFF
TGTGCCAGCAGTGTTGACAGGGGGCCATACAATGAGCAGTTCTTC
>-|-|TRBJ1-2|TRBV6-6
CASRPGPYGYTF
TGTGCCAGCAGACCAGGACCCTATGGCTACACCTTC
>-|-|TRBJ1-1|TRBV7-2
CASSKSGVRAFF
TGTGCCAGCAGCAAGTCAGGGGTGCGGGCTTTCTTT
>-|-|TRBJ2-1|TRBV7-8
CASSLGGQGNEQFF
TGTGCCAGCAGCTTAGGAGGGCAGGGGAATGAGCAGTTCTTC
>-|-|TRBJ1-3|TRBV7-9
CASSYSSGNTIYF
TGTGCCAGCAGCTACAGCTCTGGAAACACCATATATTTT
>-|TRBD2|TRBJ2-5|TRBV27
CASSASGGTQYF
TGTGCCAGCAGTGCTAGCGGGGGGACCCAGTACTTC
>-|-|TRBJ2-7|TRBV6-5
CASSYFGGEQYF
TGTGCCAGCAGTTACTTCGGCGGAGAACAGTACTTC
>-|TRBD2|TRBJ2-2|TRBV10-2
CASSDGLAGDGYPGELFF
TGCGCCAGCAGTGACGGACTAGCGGGAGACGGGTACCCCGGGGAGCTGTTTTTT
>-|-|TRBJ2-5|TRBV6-1
CASSAQGGNQETQYF
TGTGCCAGCAGTGCTCAGGGTGGAAACCAGGAGACCCAGTACTTC
>-|-|TRBJ2-2|TRBV5-1
CASSLATDSGELFF
TGCGCCAGCAGCTTGGCGACTGACAGCGGGGAGCTGTTTTTT
>-|-|TRBJ2-1|TRBV6-6
CASRDYNEQFF
TGTGCCAGCAGGGACTACAATGAGCAGTTCTTC
>-|-|TRBJ2-7|TRBV7-6
CASSPRWGAEQYF
TGTGCCAGCAGCCCCCGGTGGGGGGCCGAGCAGTACTTC